A single sample gave rise to the 3 T cell receptor beta chains below, sequenced in a study of T-cell memory formation after mild COVID-19 (dated by TCRdb to about 2021). Library preparation employed 5' RACE. The sequencer was an Illumina NovaSeq 6000. TCRdb passed the public sequencing reads through fastp at Q25 and MiXCR, retaining productive beta sequences. Entries that share a CDR3 protein sequence are merged under the most common genes and DNA. The sample table records around 320,000 distinct CDR3 sequences; approximately 19% of these occur just once. The top ten clones comprise approximately 21% of the sample. The sample was PBMCs or a T cell subset sorted from them (not recorded which). Receptors were obtained from a man aged 18 to 35 who had mild COVID-19 (a few samples of this study predate the infection). The sample titles of this study are shuffled in the database, so cell type and time point are left out; the donor was told from shared clones.

The chain joins TRBV10-3 to TRBJ2-5; unclear D gene. Trimming took 8 bases from V and 5 from J, leaving 15 bases between them. The V gene's germline CDR1 is ENHRY and CDR2 SYGVKD. This CDR3 is built from 13 residues. Written as DNA, the CDR3 is TGTGCCATCGGGCTCCGCCCGGCCGAGACCCAGTACTTC. This sequence encodes CAIGLRPAETQYF.

This clonotype was detected a few times. The rearrangement joins TRBV15 to TRBJ1-1, with D tentatively TRBD1 (6 bases). CDR3 length equals 14 residues. Germline V gene data show CDR1 as LNHNV and CDR2 as YYDKDF (reference sequence). Trimming stripped 7 bases from V and 0 bases from J, with 12 bases between. CDR3 coding DNA: TGTGCCACCACCCAGGGGTTTATGAACACTGAAGCTTTCTTT. This translates into CATTQGFMNTEAFF.

The chain combines TRBV6-2 or TRBV6-3 with TRBJ2-5; D call uncertain. The CDR3 totals 15 residues. In germline, CDR1 is MNHEY, CDR2 SVGEGT. V lost 4 bases to trimming and J lost 0 bases, with 12 bases between them. CDR3 nucleotides: TGTGCCAGCAGTTCGGCCAAATCGTACCAAGAGACCCAGTACTTC. It translates to CASSSAKSYQETQYF.